These T cell receptor beta chains were read from a single sample in a study of cytomegalovirus exposure and HLA in healthy donors. Sequencing was performed with immunoSEQ multiplex PCR; in TCRdb, only in-frame clones are kept and a portion is missing. The repertoire holds some 110,000 clones, 79% seen once, with around 4.4% in the top ten. Sequencing was carried out using PBMCs. The receptors derive from a man between 25 and 39 years old in good health and CMV-seropositive. The CDR3 runs from the conserved cysteine through the conserved F or W. D genes are given only for firm matches. Not every row has a clone size; where given, it reads once, few, many or a size class.

D gene	clone size	V gene	J gene	CDR3 protein	CDR3 DNA
TRBD1	NA	TRBV10-3	TRBJ2-7	CAISDFGTGIYEQYF	TGTGCCATCAGCGATTTTGGGACAGGGATTTACGAGCAGTACTTC
NA	few	TRBV10-1	TRBJ2-7	CASSPQYEQYF	TGCGCCAGCAGTCCTCAGTACGAGCAGTACTTC
NA	NA	TRBV7-9	TRBJ1-1	CASSNADTEAFF	TGTGCCAGCAGCAATGCGGACACTGAAGCTTTCTTT
NA	NA	TRBV28	TRBJ2-4	CASSPQSSVAKNSQYF	TGTGCCAGCAGTCCCCAGTCGAGTGTGGCCAAAAACAGTCAGTACTTC
TRBD2	NA	TRBV7-9	TRBJ2-2	CASRSTGGPGELFF	TGTGCCAGCAGAAGTACGGGGGGGCCAGGGGAGCTGTTTTTT
NA	once	TRBV7-2	TRBJ1-2	CASSLVTGQRVYGYTF	TGTGCCAGCAGCTTAGTAACTGGACAGCGAGTCTATGGCTACACCTTC
NA	NA	TRBV19	TRBJ1-2	CASSAPGVGYGYTF	TGTGCCAGTAGTGCACCAGGGGTGGGCTATGGCTACACCTTC
NA	NA	TRBV30	TRBJ2-1	CAWRSGGPRNEQFF	TGTGCCTGGAGGTCTGGAGGGCCGAGGAATGAGCAGTTCTTC
NA	NA	TRBV7-9	TRBJ2-7	CASTRQGREQYF	TGTGCCAGCACCCGTCAGGGGCGCGAGCAGTACTTC
TRBD1	NA	TRBV27	TRBJ2-3	CASSLGTGKLDTQYF	TGTGCCAGCAGTTTAGGGACAGGGAAATTAGATACGCAGTATTTT
NA	NA	TRBV2	TRBJ2-3	CASSQQTGTDTQYF	TGTGCCAGCAGCCAACAGACAGGCACAGATACGCAGTATTTT
NA	NA	TRBV29-1	TRBJ1-1	CSVEGTEQRYTEAFF	TGCAGCGTTGAAGGGACAGAGCAGCGGTACACTGAAGCTTTCTTT
TRBD2	NA	TRBV6-5	TRBJ2-5	CASSWLAEEQETQYF	TGTGCCAGCAGTTGGCTAGCGGAGGAACAAGAGACCCAGTACTTC
NA	few	TRBV15	TRBJ1-2	CATSRDGLPGGYTF	TGTGCCACCAGCAGAGATGGACTGCCTGGGGGCTACACCTTC
NA	few	TRBV13	TRBJ1-1	CASSLAGAGVTEAFF	TGTGCCAGCAGCTTAGCAGGGGCGGGAGTGACTGAAGCTTTCTTT
NA	once	TRBV6-6	TRBJ2-1	CAHRAGSSYNEQFF	TGTGCCCACAGAGCGGGTAGCTCCTACAATGAGCAGTTCTTC
TRBD2	NA	TRBV9	TRBJ2-1	CASSVDSGTSGSDEQFF	TGTGCCAGCAGCGTAGATTCTGGGACTAGCGGGAGCGATGAGCAGTTCTTC
TRBD2	NA	TRBV11-2	TRBJ2-7	CASSHPGGYEQYF	TGTGCCAGCAGCCACCCGGGGGGCTACGAGCAGTACTTC
NA	NA	TRBV19	TRBJ2-7	CASGNWPSEYYEQYF	TGTGCCAGTGGAAATTGGCCATCTGAGTACTACGAGCAGTACTTC
NA	NA	TRBV19	TRBJ2-5	CASSIRDYQETQYF	TGTGCCAGTAGTATCCGGGACTACCAAGAGACCCAGTACTTC
NA	NA	TRBV9	TRBJ2-7	CASSGRTPSYEQYF	TGTGCCAGCAGCGGCAGGACACCCTCCTACGAGCAGTACTTC
TRBD2	few	TRBV11-1	TRBJ2-1	CASSMIAGGVSEQFF	TGTGCCAGCAGCATGATAGCGGGGGGAGTTTCCGAGCAGTTCTTC
TRBD1	NA	TRBV6-5	TRBJ2-1	CASSRGQGPNNEQFF	TGTGCCAGCAGTAGAGGACAGGGACCAAACAATGAGCAGTTCTTC
NA	NA	TRBV11-3	TRBJ1-4	CASSGVAEEKLFF	TGTGCCAGCAGCGGAGTAGCAGAAGAAAAACTGTTTTTT
TRBD2	few	TRBV11-1	TRBJ2-7	CASSLIAGGEQYF	TGTGCCAGCAGCTTAATAGCGGGGGGCGAGCAGTACTTC
TRBD2	few	TRBV28	TRBJ2-7	CASSSGGSYEQYF	TGTGCCAGCAGTTCGGGAGGCTCCTACGAGCAGTACTTC
NA	NA	TRBV27	TRBJ1-2	CASSFSDSRGYTF	TGTGCCAGCAGTTTCTCGGACAGTCGTGGCTACACCTTC
NA	few	TRBV7-9	TRBJ1-2	CASSSVLEEINYGYTF	TGTGCCAGCAGCTCAGTCCTTGAGGAAATTAACTATGGCTACACCTTC
TRBD2	once	TRBV7-9	TRBJ2-2	CSSSPGGGRTGELFF	TGTTCCAGCAGCCCCGGCGGGGGGCGCACCGGGGAGCTGTTTTTT
TRBD2	NA	TRBV5-1	TRBJ2-5	CASSFTSGRGETQYF	TGCGCCAGCAGCTTTACTAGCGGGAGGGGTGAGACCCAGTACTTC
NA	NA	TRBV19	TRBJ2-7	CASSPPGDYEQYF	TGTGCCAGTAGTCCCCCTGGAGACTACGAGCAGTACTTC
NA	NA	TRBV29-1	TRBJ2-4	CSVEEAVAKNIQYF	TGCAGCGTTGAAGAGGCAGTAGCCAAAAACATTCAGTACTTC
TRBD1	NA	TRBV29-1	TRBJ1-1	CSVTGTGISPEAFF	TGCAGCGTTACCGGGACAGGGATATCGCCTGAAGCTTTCTTT
NA	few	TRBV14	TRBJ1-2	CASSHGRLYGYTF	TGTGCCAGCAGCCATGGCAGGCTCTATGGCTACACCTTC
TRBD1	NA	TRBV28	TRBJ1-4	CASSSTGVPNEKLFF	TGTGCCAGCAGTTCAACAGGGGTCCCTAATGAAAAACTGTTTTTT
TRBD2	NA	TRBV9	TRBJ2-2	CASSLQTSGITGELFF	TGTGCCAGCAGCCTCCAGACTAGCGGGATCACCGGGGAGCTGTTTTTT
TRBD1	few	TRBV11-2	TRBJ1-2	CASSSVKRDRFYGYTF	TGTGCCAGCAGCTCAGTGAAAAGGGACAGATTTTATGGCTACACCTTC
NA	NA	TRBV12-1	TRBJ2-1	CASSFSRTSGRGEQFF	TGTGCCAGCAGCTTCTCCCGGACTAGCGGGAGAGGTGAGCAGTTCTTC
NA	NA	TRBV19	TRBJ1-1	CASSQGDAEAFF	TGTGCCAGTTCACAGGGAGACGCTGAAGCTTTCTTT
NA	NA	TRBV6-5	TRBJ2-2	CASSYVGGPTGELFF	TGTGCCAGCAGTTACGTCGGGGGGCCCACCGGGGAGCTGTTTTTT
NA	NA	TRBV6-5	TRBJ2-2	CASSYSRLAGELFF	TGTGCCAGCAGTTACTCGAGACTAGCCGGGGAGCTGTTTTTT
TRBD2	NA	TRBV11-3	TRBJ2-5	CASSPGGVETQYF	TGTGCCAGCAGCCCGGGGGGGGTTGAGACCCAGTACTTC
NA	NA	TRBV6-1	TRBJ1-2	CASSEAAYYGYTF	TGTGCCAGCAGTGAAGCAGCATACTATGGCTACACCTTC
NA	NA	TRBV4-3	TRBJ1-4	CASSQVSRFNEKLFF	TGCGCCAGCAGCCAAGTATCCAGATTTAATGAAAAACTGTTTTTT
NA	NA	TRBV7-9	TRBJ2-7	CSSSSGTPYYEQYF	TGTTCCAGCAGCTCTGGGACTCCGTACTACGAGCAGTACTTC
NA	NA	TRBV4-3	TRBJ1-4	CASSQDGAGRRGLFF	TGCGCCAGCAGCCAAGATGGGGCAGGTCGAAGGGGACTGTTTTTT
NA	NA	TRBV9	TRBJ1-3	CASSVDAGRFSGNTIYF	TGTGCCAGCAGCGTAGATGCGGGGCGCTTCTCTGGAAACACCATATATTTT
NA	NA	TRBV6-6	TRBJ1-5	CASSYSAGQQPQHF	TGTGCCAGCAGTTACTCGGCAGGGCAACAGCCCCAGCATTTT